Below are 20 T cell receptor beta chains sequenced from a single sample in a study of T cell changes during pregnancy in multiple sclerosis. Here immunoSEQ multiplex PCR was the method, and the copy in TCRdb shows in-frame clones only, minus some. The sample holds about 110,000 clones; 85% to 95% are singletons and the top ten take 0.78%. Sequenced here: peripheral blood, sampled in the third trimester of pregnancy. These receptors were obtained from a female donor in good health, enrolled as a control in a pregnancy study.

The chain joins TRBV12-5 to TRBJ1-3; 7 bases are shared with TRBD1. The CDR3 runs 15 residues. V trimming: 2 bases; J trimming: 4 bases; junction bases outside the gene matches: 5. CDR1 and CDR2 (germline): LGHNT, FRNRAP. The CDR3 sequence is CASGLITGEGNTIYF. In DNA, the CDR3 is TGTGCTAGTGGTTTGATAACAGGGGAAGGAAACACCATATATTTT.

The chain recombines TRBV5-8 with TRBJ1-2, with 7 positions matching TRBD1. Per germline, CDR1 SGHTS and CDR2 YDEGEE. V gave up 4 bases and J gave up 4 bases; unmatched junction bases: 10. The CDR3 is 15 residues long. The CDR3 sequence: CASSEDRRRGYGYTF. The CDR3 nucleotides are TGTGCCAGCAGCGAGGACAGGAGGAGAGGCTATGGCTACACCTTC.

This chain links TRBV19 with TRBJ2-7, with TRBD1 identical over 11 bases. Germline CDR1 LNHDA, CDR2 SQIVND (reference sequence). This CDR3 is 15 amino acids long. J lost 7 bases, V lost 4 bases, and 9 bases had no gene match. The CDR3 sequence: CASSTLGQGVREQYF. Written as DNA, the CDR3 is TGTGCCAGTAGTACTTTGGGACAGGGGGTTCGGGAGCAGTACTTC.

The V call is TRBV4-2, the J call TRBJ2-1; 7 bases map to TRBD2. V was clipped by 1 base and J by 2 bases; unmatched bases: 2. The CDR3 is made up of 15 amino acids. The V gene's germline CDR1 is LGHNA and CDR2 YNFKEQ. CDR3 sequence (DNA): TGTGCCAGCAGCCAAGCTGGGAGGGCCTACAATGAGCAGTTCTTC. Amino acid sequence: CASSQAGRAYNEQFF.

This chain joins TRBV10-2 and TRBJ2-7; 7 bases fit TRBD1. Unmatched junction bases numbered 0, after V lost 4 bases and J lost 3 bases. The CDR3 is 12 amino acids. Looked up from germline, CDR1 is WSHSY and CDR2 is SAAADI. In DNA, the CDR3 is TGCGCCAGCAGTGGGGACAGCTACGAGCAGTACTTC. Amino acids: CASSGDSYEQYF.

This chain links TRBV21-1 with TRBJ2-7; TRBD2 was called by the table and not checked on the DNA. TRBV21-1 constitutes a pseudogene. This CDR3 is 12 amino acids long. CDR3 sequence reads: CASSNRSYEQYF. Written as DNA, the CDR3 is TGTGCCAGCAGCAACCGCTCCTACGAGCAGTACTTC.

The J gene is TRBJ2-5, the V gene TRBV7-2; TRBD2 matches 12 bases. CDR1 is SGHTA, CDR2 FQGNSA, per germline. The J segment lost 5 bases and the V segment lost 0 bases, leaving 7 bases of the junction unmatched. The length of the CDR3 is 17 residues. Here the CDR3 reads CASSLARLAGVLETQYF. The CDR3 DNA follows: TGTGCCAGCAGCTTAGCGCGACTAGCGGGGGTCCTTGAGACCCAGTACTTC.

The rearrangement links TRBV5-1 to TRBJ2-3; 10 bases align to TRBD1. Germline CDR1 and CDR2: SGHRS and YFSETQ. This CDR3 comprises 14 residues. J gave up 4 bases and V 4 bases, and 3 bases lay outside the gene matches. CDR3 DNA: TGCGCCAGCAGCACAGGACAGGGGGCAGATACGCAGTATTTT. As protein: CASSTGQGADTQYF.

The chain has TRBV9 and TRBJ1-6; no firm D call. The CDR3 is 13 amino acids. V was trimmed by 3 bases and J by 13 bases, leaving 14 bases between them. Germline CDR1 and CDR2: SGDLS and YYNGEE. CDR3: CASSGFSGEPLHF. The DNA for the CDR3 is TGTGCCAGCAGCGGATTCAGTGGGGAGCCCCTCCACTTT.

This clone was recorded once. The V and J genes are TRBV7-2 and TRBJ1-2, with 9 bases identical to TRBD1. V lost 5 bases to trimming and J lost 2 bases; unmatched junction nucleotides: 9. Germline CDR1 and CDR2: SGHTA and FQGNSA. The CDR3 has 16 amino acids. The CDR3: CASSARGQGGNYGYTF. The CDR3 DNA is TGTGCCAGCAGCGCGCGGGGACAGGGAGGAAACTATGGCTACACCTTC.

The chain uses TRBV9 and TRBJ2-1; 12 bases map to TRBD2. V dropped 4 bases and J dropped 9; count of bases not matched to a gene: 11. This CDR3 region has 16 residues. CDR1 and CDR2 (germline): SGDLS, YYNGEE. DNA for the CDR3: TGTGCCAGCAGCCCCCGGACTAGCGGGGTTCCTGGTGAGCAGTTCTTC. This gives the protein CASSPRTSGVPGEQFF.

The gene calls are TRBV5-1 and TRBJ2-7; 8 bases line up with TRBD1. The junction had 4 bases not matched to a gene; V was cut back by 5 bases and J by 0 bases. The germline V gene encodes CDR1 SGHRS and CDR2 YFSETQ. The CDR3 is made up of 14 amino acids. The CDR3 DNA reads as TGCGCCAGCAGTCCCGGACAGGGCTCCTACGAGCAGTACTTC. Translated, it gives CASSPGQGSYEQYF.

The chain uses TRBV7-3 and TRBJ1-2; D is possibly TRBD1 (5 bases). There are 17 residues in the CDR3. The germline V gene has CDR1 SGHTA and CDR2 FQGTGA. V lost 0 bases, J lost 6 bases, and 20 bases lay in between. The CDR3 protein is CASSLTAGPAVVDGYTF. CDR3 DNA sequence: TGTGCCAGCAGCTTAACGGCAGGGCCCGCCGTGGTTGATGGCTACACCTTC.

The chain employs TRBV5-4 and TRBJ1-6, with 8 bases lining up with TRBD1. There are 15 residues in the CDR3. In germline, CDR1 is SGHNT, CDR2 YYREEE (reference sequence). The ends lost 0 bases at V and 9 bases at J; junction bases unmatched: 5. The CDR3 nucleotides are TGTGCCAGCAGCTTGGAGACAGGGGATAGTTCACCCCTCCACTTT. Amino acid sequence: CASSLETGDSSPLHF.

V and J are TRBV6-4 and TRBJ1-6; D perhaps matches TRBD1 (6 bases). V was cut by 6 bases and J by 7 bases, with 13 bases left in between. The CDR3 is made up of 14 amino acids. The germline gives CDR1 MRHNA, CDR2 SNTAGT. CDR3 region: CASREGTRNSPLHF. For the CDR3, the DNA is TGTGCCAGCAGAGAAGGGACACGAAATTCACCCCTCCACTTT.

This chain links TRBV4-3 with TRBJ2-4; maybe TRBD1 (5 bases). V was pared by 4 bases and J by 1 base, with 14 bases between. Germline lookup yields CDR1 LGHNA and CDR2 YSLEER. There are 16 residues in the CDR3. CDR3 loop: CASSPQAGWAKNIQYF. As DNA, the CDR3 is TGCGCCAGCAGCCCCCAGGCAGGGTGGGCCAAAAACATTCAGTACTTC.

The rearrangement joins TRBV9 to TRBJ2-3, with a weak D call TRBD2 (7 bases). Trimming removed 3 bases at V and 10 bases at J, with 21 bases between. This CDR3 has 15 amino acids. CDR1 SGDLS and CDR2 YYNGEE come from the germline V gene. In nucleotides, the CDR3 is TGTGCCAGCAGCGCGAGTCCCCAGGGGAGGGAGGCGCAGTATTTT. It encodes CASSASPQGREAQYF.

The genes are TRBV19 and TRBJ2-2; no reliable D call. Germline assignment: CDR1 LNHDA and CDR2 SQIVND (reference sequence). The length of the CDR3 is 17 residues. Deletions cut 4 bases from V and 4 bases from J, with 19 bases between. The CDR3 nucleotides are TGTGCCAGTAGTAGGCAGGATAGTAGAATTGGCACCGGGGAGCTGTTTTTT. Protein sequence: CASSRQDSRIGTGELFF.

The J gene is TRBJ1-1, the V gene TRBV14; 7 nucleotides agree with TRBD1. Germline CDR1 and CDR2: SGHDN and FVKESK. CDR3 length: 16 residues. J was trimmed by 4 bases and V by 4 bases; bases with no gene match: 12. The CDR3 DNA is TGTGCCAGCAGCCCCCCTCGACAGGGCATTTTCACTGAAGCTTTCTTT. This translates into CASSPPRQGIFTEAFF.

The gene calls are TRBV23-1 and TRBJ1-1; D possibly corresponds to TRBD1 (6 bases). TRBV23-1 carries the ORF label, with uncertain function. The CDR3 covers 14 residues. The V end lost 2 bases, the J end lost 4 bases, and 11 bases lay between the germline ends. The CDR3 coding sequence is TGCGCCAGCAGTCAAACAGGGTTAAGCACTGAAGCTTTCTTT. Encoded protein: CASSQTGLSTEAFF.